This section outlines one T cell receptor beta chain sequence together with its context. This clone's antigen is unknown. The record has no base qualities; no much larger clone is one base away. This sample is part of a study of T cell changes during pregnancy in multiple sclerosis (dated 2019 in TCRdb). As for the study more broadly: The study looked at changes in the T cell repertoire across pregnancy in women with multiple sclerosis.

The germline V end is reduced by 5 bases and the J end by 4 bases; junction bases left unmatched: 6. From the cysteine through the phenylalanine, the CDR3 covers 14 amino acids. The sequence is cut down to CDR3 DNA, 42 bases in frame from base 1. CDR1 and CDR2, looked up from the germline V gene, are SNHLY and FYNNEI. Receptor amplification or capture employed the immunoSEQ multiplex PCR assay. The table was pulled from immuneACCESS by TCRdb, which kept in-frame rearrangements only. Such tables lose some clones; where checked, under half of the loss comes from unresolved V genes, and the rest has no known cause. This sample is represented by around 92,000 clones; about 94% of them were singletons. The ten top clones hold less than 2.5% of the sample.

The TCR sequence derives from a female donor with multiple sclerosis, enrolled in a pregnancy study. The chain joins TRBV2 to TRBJ2-7; 9 nucleotides in the junction match TRBD1. The starting material was peripheral blood, obtained in the third trimester of pregnancy. The sequence in DNA is TGTGCCAGCAGTACCGGGACAGGGACTTACGAGCAGTACTTC. It codes for CASSTGTGTYEQYF.